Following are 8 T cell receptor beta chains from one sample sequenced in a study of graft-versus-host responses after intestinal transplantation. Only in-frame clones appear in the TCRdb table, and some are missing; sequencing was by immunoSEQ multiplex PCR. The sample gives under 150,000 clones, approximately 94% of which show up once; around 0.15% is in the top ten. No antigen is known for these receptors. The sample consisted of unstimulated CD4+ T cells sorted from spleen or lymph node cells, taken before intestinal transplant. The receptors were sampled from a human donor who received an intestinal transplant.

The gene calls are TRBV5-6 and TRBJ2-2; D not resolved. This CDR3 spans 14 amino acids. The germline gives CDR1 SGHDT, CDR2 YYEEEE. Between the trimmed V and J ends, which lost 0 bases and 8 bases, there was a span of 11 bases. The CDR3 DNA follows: TGTGCCAGCAGCTTGGGGCAGCCTCGGGGGGAGCTGTTTTTT. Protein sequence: CASSLGQPRGELFF.

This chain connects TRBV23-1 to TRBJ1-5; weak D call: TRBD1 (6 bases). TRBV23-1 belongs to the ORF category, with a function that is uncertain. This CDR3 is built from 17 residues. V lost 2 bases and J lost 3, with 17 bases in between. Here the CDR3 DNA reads TGCGCCAGCAGTCAAAACACAGGGAAGGGAGACAATCAGCCCCAGCATTTT. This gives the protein CASSQNTGKGDNQPQHF.

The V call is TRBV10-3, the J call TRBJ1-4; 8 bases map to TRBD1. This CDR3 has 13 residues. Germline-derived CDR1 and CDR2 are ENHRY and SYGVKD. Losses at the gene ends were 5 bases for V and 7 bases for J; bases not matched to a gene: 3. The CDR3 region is CAISRGQGEKLFF. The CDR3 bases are TGTGCCATCAGTAGAGGACAGGGTGAAAAACTGTTTTTT.

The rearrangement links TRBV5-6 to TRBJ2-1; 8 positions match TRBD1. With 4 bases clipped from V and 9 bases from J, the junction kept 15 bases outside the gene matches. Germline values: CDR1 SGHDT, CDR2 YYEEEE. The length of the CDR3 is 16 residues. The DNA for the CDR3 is TGTGCCAGCAGCCTGATCCAGGACAGGGATAGGAGTGAGCAGTTCTTC. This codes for CASSLIQDRDRSEQFF.

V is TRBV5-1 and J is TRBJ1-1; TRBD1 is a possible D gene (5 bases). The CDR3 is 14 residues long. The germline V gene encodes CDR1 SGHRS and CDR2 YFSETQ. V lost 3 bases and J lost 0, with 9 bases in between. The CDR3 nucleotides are TGCGCCAGCAGCTCGGGACTCCTGAACACTGAAGCTTTCTTT. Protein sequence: CASSSGLLNTEAFF.

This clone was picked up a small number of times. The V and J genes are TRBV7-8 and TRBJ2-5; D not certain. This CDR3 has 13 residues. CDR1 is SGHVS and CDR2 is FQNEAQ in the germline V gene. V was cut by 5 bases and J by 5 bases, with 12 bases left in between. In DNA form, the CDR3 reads TGTGCCAGCAGCGCGACTCGCCGGGAGACCCAGTACTTC. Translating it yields CASSATRRETQYF.

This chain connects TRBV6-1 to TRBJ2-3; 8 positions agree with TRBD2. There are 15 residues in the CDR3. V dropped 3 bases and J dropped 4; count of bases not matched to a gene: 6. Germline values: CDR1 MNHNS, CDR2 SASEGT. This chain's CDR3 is CASSERGTSADTQYF. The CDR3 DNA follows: TGTGCCAGCAGTGAGAGGGGGACTAGTGCAGATACGCAGTATTTT.

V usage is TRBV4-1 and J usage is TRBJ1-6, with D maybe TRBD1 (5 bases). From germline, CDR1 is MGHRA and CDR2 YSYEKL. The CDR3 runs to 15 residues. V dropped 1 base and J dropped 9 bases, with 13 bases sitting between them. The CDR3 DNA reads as TGCGCCAGCAGCCAAGTAGGGCAGGGAGGTTCACCCCTCCACTTT. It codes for CASSQVGQGGSPLHF.